This T cell receptor (beta chain) was identified in a study of shared T cell receptors in the human thymus. The trim removed 2 bases at V and 6 bases at J, leaving 6 bases unmatched. The CDR3 covers 14 residues. Germline lookup yields CDR1 SGHTA and CDR2 FQGNSA. The assay was immunoSEQ multiplex PCR, and TCRdb's table has in-frame clones only and misses some. Among some 640,000 clones, 87% were seen once, and the ten largest hold 0.0094%. The count of this clone is one. A further study also used this sample, focusing on human thymus T cells. Per that paper: There appeared to be biased usage of V and J genes in thymic and blood repertoires. Unrelated people showed highly overlapping thymic repertoires, related research reported.

This TCR derives from a boy under three years old with a congenital heart defect. The chain has TRBV7-2 and TRBJ1-1; 7 positions match TRBD1. What was sequenced was thymocytes. The DNA for the CDR3 is TGTGCCAGCAGCTTAACAGGGGTTCGAGCTGAAGCTTTCTTT. Translation: CASSLTGVRAEAFF.